This T cell receptor (beta chain) emerged from a study of T cells in Graves' hyperthyroidism and ophthalmopathy. On the study more broadly: Specimen type is peripheral blood, collected at initial diagnosis prior to any treatment.

The length of the CDR3 is 12 residues. The V and J ends lost 7 bases and 11 bases respectively, with 20 bases between them. Germline V gives CDR1 SQVTM, CDR2 ANQGSEA. Amplification of TCR beta CDR3 regions was performed using RNA transcripts as template. HTBI primers were the set used in a first-round RT-PCR of the TCR CDR3. In TCRdb, the multiplex PCR reads were re-called with MiXCR into one record per CDR3 protein. Seen here are approximately 400,000 distinct CDR3 sequences, roughly 14% observed once, and the top ten hold 9.5% to 11%. The table lists this clonotype with many counts. The chain is built from TRBV29-1 and TRBJ1-2; tentatively, D is TRBD1 (5 bases). This receptor was obtained from a woman in her sixties with Graves' hyperthyroidism. The sequencing input was blood. The CDR3 nucleotides read TGCAGCGCAAACCGGGACGGTTTGATTTACACCTTC. Its translation is CSANRDGLIYTF.